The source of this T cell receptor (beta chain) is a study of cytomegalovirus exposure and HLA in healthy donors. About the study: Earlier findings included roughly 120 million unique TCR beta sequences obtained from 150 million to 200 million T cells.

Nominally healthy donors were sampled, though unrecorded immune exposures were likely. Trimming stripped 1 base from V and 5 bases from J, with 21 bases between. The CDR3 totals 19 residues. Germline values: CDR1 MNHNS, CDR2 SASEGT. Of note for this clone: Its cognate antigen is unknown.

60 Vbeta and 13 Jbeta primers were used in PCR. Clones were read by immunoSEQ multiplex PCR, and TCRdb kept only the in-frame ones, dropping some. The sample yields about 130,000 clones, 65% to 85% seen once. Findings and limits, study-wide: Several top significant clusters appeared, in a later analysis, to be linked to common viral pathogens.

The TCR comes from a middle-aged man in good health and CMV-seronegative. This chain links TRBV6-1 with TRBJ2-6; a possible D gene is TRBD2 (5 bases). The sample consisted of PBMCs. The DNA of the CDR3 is TGTGCCAGCAGTGAAGGGGGAGCCGACCCAGGACTCTGGGCCAACGTCCTGACTTTC. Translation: CASSEGGADPGLWANVLTF.